A single sample is the source of the 15 T cell receptor beta chains below, sequenced in a study of blood T cells in healthy people across ages. A second about 7 to 11 cycle PCR used barcoded and J-beta primers. Via MiXCR, TCRdb re-called the 5' RACE reads, giving one row per CDR3 protein. The sample carries hundreds of thousands of distinct CDR3 sequences, 40% to 45% recorded once. The specimen sequenced was blood. These TCRs come from a man older than 75 in good health.

The chain carries TRBV9 and TRBJ2-7, with TRBD1 as a possible D gene (6 bases). This CDR3 region has 15 residues. Trimming removed 0 bases from V and 0 bases from J, with 10 bases in between. Germline V CDR1 and CDR2: SGDLS, YYNGEE. The chain's CDR3 is CASSVGDTSSYEQYF. The DNA of the CDR3 is TGTGCCAGCAGCGTAGGGGACACTTCCTCCTACGAGCAGTACTTC.

The chain's CDR3 is CASRPLPGSTDTQYF. The CDR3 region has the DNA TGTGCCAGCAGACCCCTCCCCGGGAGCACAGATACGCAGTATTTT. The chain combines TRBV6-2 or TRBV6-3 with TRBJ2-3, with unresolved D. The CDR3 runs 15 residues. CDR1 is MNHEY, CDR2 SVGEGT, per germline. The V end was cut by 6 bases, the J end by 0 bases, with 13 bases between.

The chain employs TRBV6-2 or TRBV6-3 and TRBJ2-5; 12 bases match TRBD1. Germline V CDR1 and CDR2: MNHEY, SVGEGT. The CDR3 is 17 amino acids. V was pared by 2 bases and J by 5 bases, with 9 bases of the junction left unmatched. CDR3 nucleotides: TGTGCCAGCAGTTACGGGTCCGGGACAGGGGGCGGTGAGACCCAGTACTTC. It yields the protein CASSYGSGTGGGETQYF.

The chain uses TRBV7-8 and TRBJ2-1; D is ambiguous. The CDR3 has 15 residues. Germline V gene data show CDR1 as SGHVS and CDR2 as FQNEAQ. V lost 4 bases, J lost 4 bases, and 14 bases lay in between. CDR3 amino acids: CASSSRLGGYNEQFF. For the CDR3, the DNA is TGTGCCAGCAGCTCCCGACTCGGCGGATACAATGAGCAGTTCTTC. The full variable domain, rest sourced from reference TRBV7-8 and TRBJ2-1, is GAGVSQSPRYKVAKRGQDVALRCDPISGHVSLFWYQQALGQGPEFLTYFQNEAQLDKSGLPSDRFFAERPEGSVSTLKIQRTQQEDSAVYLCASSSRLGGYNEQFFGPGTRLTVL.

CDR3 DNA sequence: TGTGCCAGCAGCCAAGACCAAGGAGTCTTCTACAATGAGCAGTTCTTC. Translated: CASSQDQGVFYNEQFF. The V and J genes are TRBV14 and TRBJ2-1; D remains unclear. Germline V CDR1 and CDR2: SGHDN, FVKESK. This CDR3 spans 16 amino acids. Trimming took 0 bases from V and 3 from J, leaving 12 bases between them.

The genes are TRBV6-2 or TRBV6-3 and TRBJ2-1, with D perhaps TRBD1 or TRBD2 (5 bases each). Trimming removed 6 bases at V and 7 bases at J, with 16 bases between. From germline, CDR1 is MNHEY and CDR2 SVGEGT. This CDR3 spans 14 amino acids. The CDR3 DNA reads as TGTGCCAGCAGACTCAACACGGGACGAAATGAGCAGTTCTTC. Translation: CASRLNTGRNEQFF.

This clonotype was detected only a few times. This chain connects TRBV20-1 to TRBJ2-3, with D possibly being TRBD1 (5 bases). Trimming took 0 bases from V and 0 from J, leaving 13 bases between them. CDR1 DFQATT and CDR2 SNEGSKA come from the germline V gene (reference sequence). The CDR3 runs 16 residues. The CDR3 reads CSARDDSRASTDTQYF. As DNA, the CDR3 is TGCAGTGCTAGAGATGACAGCCGAGCTAGCACAGATACGCAGTATTTT.

This rearrangement joins TRBV13 to TRBJ2-2, with 12 nucleotides matching TRBD2. Losses at the gene ends were 5 bases for V and 6 bases for J; bases not matched to a gene: 13. Germline CDR1 is PRHDT and CDR2 is FYEKMQ (reference sequence). The CDR3 runs to 18 residues. This CDR3 reads CASSTQHLAGGLSGELFF. CDR3 sequence (DNA): TGTGCCAGCAGCACACAGCATCTAGCGGGGGGGCTTTCCGGGGAGCTGTTTTTT.

This clonotype was recorded a few times. V and J are TRBV7-8 and TRBJ1-1; TRBD1 matches 10 bases. The CDR3 is 17 residues long. With 3 bases clipped from V and 0 bases from J, the junction kept 7 bases outside the gene matches. Germline-derived CDR1 and CDR2 are SGHVS and FQNEAQ. The CDR3: CASSFRTGGGMNTEAFF. DNA of the CDR3: TGTGCCAGCAGCTTCAGGACAGGGGGGGGGATGAACACTGAAGCTTTCTTT.

This clonotype was seen many times. This chain uses TRBV6-5 with TRBJ2-7, with 8 bases matching TRBD1. This CDR3 contains 14 residues. With 6 bases clipped from V and 5 bases from J, the junction kept 9 bases outside the gene matches. Germline V gives CDR1 MNHEY, CDR2 SVGAGI. This chain's CDR3 is CASRTDRGRNEQYF. The CDR3 DNA reads TGTGCCAGCAGGACAGACAGGGGTCGGAACGAGCAGTACTTC.

This clonotype has a handful of counts. In DNA form, the CDR3 reads TGTGCCAGCAGCGAAATGGGGGGCAGCGGTGGCTACACCTTC. This gives the protein CASSEMGGSGGYTF. The rearrangement links TRBV6-2 or TRBV6-3 to TRBJ1-2, with a possible D match to TRBD1 (6 bases). Trimming took 6 bases from V and 7 from J, leaving 18 bases between them. The germline gives CDR1 MNHEY, CDR2 SVGEGT. This CDR3 contains 14 residues.

This clonotype was seen a few times. The chain combines TRBV7-2 with TRBJ1-1, with D tentatively TRBD1 (6 bases). In germline, CDR1 is SGHTA, CDR2 FQGNSA. V lost 0 bases, J lost 3 bases, and 8 bases lay in between. The CDR3 covers 14 residues. In DNA, the CDR3 is TGTGCCAGCAGCTTAGCGAGGGGGTACACTGAAGCTTTCTTT. Residues: CASSLARGYTEAFF.

The rearrangement joins TRBV14 to TRBJ1-6; D remains unclear. Germline V CDR1 and CDR2: SGHDN, FVKESK. This CDR3 spans 15 amino acids. The V and J ends lost 5 bases and 7 bases respectively, with 15 bases between them. CDR3 bases: TGTGCCAGCAGCGTACGGACGGGAAGGAATTCACCCCTCCACTTT. Translating it yields CASSVRTGRNSPLHF.

The V gene is TRBV20-1, the J gene TRBJ1-4; D gene ambiguous. The CDR3 contains 13 residues. Trimming shortened V by 3 bases and J by 10 bases, and 15 bases separated the two germline ends. Germline lookup yields CDR1 DFQATT and CDR2 SNEGSKA (reference sequence). CDR3 region: CSASGITGGKLFF. The DNA for the CDR3 is TGCAGTGCTAGTGGGATCACCGGTGGAAAACTGTTTTTT.

This clonotype was picked up many times. This sequence joins TRBV10-1 and TRBJ2-7; TRBD2 agrees at 12 bases. With V trimmed by 6 bases and J by 4 bases, 4 bases remained unmatched. The V gene's germline CDR1 is WNHNN and CDR2 SYGVQD (reference sequence). CDR3 length equals 14 residues. CDR3 residues: CASSTSGRFYEQYF. As DNA, the CDR3 is TGCGCCAGCAGCACTAGCGGGAGGTTTTACGAGCAGTACTTC.